This T cell receptor beta chain came from a study of blood T cell repertoires in COVID-19. At the level of the study: The origin of the acute and convalescent COVID-19 samples was the United States, Italy and Spain.

Donors of Cohort 3 who recovered were those that had two negative PCRs, clearance, or symptom resolution. Germline V gene data show CDR1 as LNHDA and CDR2 as SQIVND (reference sequence). There are 14 residues in the CDR3. How the authors handled the data: The authors estimated nucleated cell counts from reference gene primer amplification. This table comes from immunoSEQ multiplex PCR, and its TCRdb copy is limited to in-frame clones, with some not included. V and J calls and clone size are copied from that table; D and trimming were computed from the DNA. The repertoire holds hundreds of thousands of clones, around 86% seen once, with 5% to 5.5% in the top ten.

The gene calls are TRBV19 and TRBJ1-2; 7 bases align to TRBD1. Input material: PBMCs or T cells enriched from blood (not recorded which). This clonotype originated in a man between 60 and 75 years old who had recovered from COVID-19. CDR3: CATARQGPNYGYTF. The DNA of the CDR3 is TGTGCTACCGCCCGACAGGGACCTAACTATGGCTACACCTTC.